This is a list of T cell receptor beta chains from one sample in a study of cytomegalovirus exposure and HLA in healthy donors. Some clones are missing from TCRdb's copy, which holds only in-frame ones; the method was immunoSEQ multiplex PCR. Here the sample spans roughly 200,000 clones, 10% to 15% being singletons. The sequencing input was PBMCs. The source is a man in his fifties or sixties in good health and CMV-seropositive. CDR3s include the opening cysteine and the closing phenylalanine or tryptophan. A D gene is named only where the DNA matches it firmly. Some rows mark clone size as missing; the rest say once, few, many or name a class of expanded clone.

DNA: TGTGCCAGCAGCCGGAGGAGGGCCACCACAGATACGCAGTATTTT; CDR3: CASSRRRATTDTQYF; V: TRBV5-6; J: TRBJ2-3; D: .; size: .
DNA: TGTGCCAGCAGACATGGGACAGGGAACACTGAAGCTTTCTTT; CDR3: CASRHGTGNTEAFF; V: TRBV28; J: TRBJ1-1; D: TRBD1; size: .
DNA: TGTGCCAGCAGCCAAGGGGAGCGGGGGGGCTATGAAACCGGGGAGCTGTTTTTT; CDR3: CASSQGERGGYETGELFF; V: TRBV4-2; J: TRBJ2-2; D: TRBD2; size: .
DNA: TGTGCCAGCAGTTACCCCGGACAGGGGGCGAGCTATGGCTACACCTTC; CDR3: CASSYPGQGASYGYTF; V: TRBV6-5; J: TRBJ1-2; D: TRBD1; size: few
DNA: TGTGCCAGCAGTTTCGAACTATACTCTGGGGCCAACGTCCTGACTTTC; CDR3: CASSFELYSGANVLTF; V: TRBV28; J: TRBJ2-6; D: .; size: once
DNA: TGTGCCAGTAGTACGGGGGACCGGGCCGGGGAGCTGTTTTTT; CDR3: CASSTGDRAGELFF; V: TRBV19; J: TRBJ2-2; D: .; size: .
DNA: TGTGCCAGCAGTACCTCCTCGGACAGGGGTGGCTACACCTTC; CDR3: CASSTSSDRGGYTF; V: TRBV27; J: TRBJ1-2; D: TRBD1; size: few
DNA: TGTGCCAGCAGGCGGGGTAATAATTCACCCCTCCACTTT; CDR3: CASRRGNNSPLHF; V: TRBV28; J: TRBJ1-6; D: .; size: few
DNA: TGTGCCAGCAGCCCCCGGGTGGGGAGTTATGGCTACACCTTC; CDR3: CASSPRVGSYGYTF; V: TRBV7-6; J: TRBJ1-2; D: .; size: .
DNA: TGCGCCAGCAGGAGCGAGAGAAGCACAGATACGCAGTATTTT; CDR3: CASRSERSTDTQYF; V: TRBV10-2; J: TRBJ2-3; D: .; size: .
DNA: TGTGCCAGCAGCTTACCGGGACAGGGGATTAATGAGCAGTTCTTC; CDR3: CASSLPGQGINEQFF; V: TRBV7-3; J: TRBJ2-1; D: TRBD1; size: few
DNA: TGTGCCAGCAGCTCACAGGGGGCCTACGAGCAGTACTTC; CDR3: CASSSQGAYEQYF; V: TRBV7-2; J: TRBJ2-7; D: TRBD1; size: .
DNA: TGTGCCAGCAGCTTGCAGACAGGGGCCCATGAGCAGTTCTTC; CDR3: CASSLQTGAHEQFF; V: TRBV7-2; J: TRBJ2-1; D: TRBD1; size: .
DNA: TGTGCCAGCAGTTTAATCCCACTAGCGGGGGGGCGGAATAGCACAGATACGCAGTATTTT; CDR3: CASSLIPLAGGRNSTDTQYF; V: TRBV28; J: TRBJ2-3; D: TRBD2; size: few
DNA: TGTGCCAGCAGCCTCGGGGGAGGGCGCTCCTATAATTCACCCCTCCACTTT; CDR3: CASSLGGGRSYNSPLHF; V: TRBV7-9; J: TRBJ1-6; D: .; size: .
DNA: TGTGCCAGCAGCGTAGGTACAAAACAAGAGACCCAGTACTTC; CDR3: CASSVGTKQETQYF; V: TRBV9; J: TRBJ2-5; D: .; size: few
DNA: TGTGCCAGTAGTCAAACTCCGGGACAGGGACCAGGACAGCCCCAGCATTTT; CDR3: CASSQTPGQGPGQPQHF; V: TRBV19; J: TRBJ1-5; D: TRBD1; size: .
DNA: TGCGCCAGCAGCTTGGTACTAGCGGGGGGGGATGAGCAGTTCTTC; CDR3: CASSLVLAGGDEQFF; V: TRBV5-1; J: TRBJ2-1; D: TRBD2; size: .
DNA: TGTGCCAGCAGCTTTTCATGGACAGGGCCAGGAAACACCATATATTTT; CDR3: CASSFSWTGPGNTIYF; V: TRBV7-8; J: TRBJ1-3; D: TRBD1; size: few
DNA: TGCGCCAGCAGCTTGGCCCAGGTCCTATATTTT; CDR3: CASSLAQVLYF; V: TRBV5-1; J: TRBJ1-3; D: .; size: few
DNA: TGTGCCAGCAGCCGGGACAGCCAAGAGACCCAGTACTTC; CDR3: CASSRDSQETQYF; V: TRBV9; J: TRBJ2-5; D: TRBD1; size: .
DNA: TGTGCCAGCAGCTATACTCGGGGGACTGAAGCTTTCTTT; CDR3: CASSYTRGTEAFF; V: TRBV6-1; J: TRBJ1-1; D: .; size: few
DNA: TGTGCCAGCAGCCCGGGGGTTAATGAAAAACTGTTTTTT; CDR3: CASSPGVNEKLFF; V: TRBV7-2; J: TRBJ1-4; D: .; size: .
DNA: TGCGCCAGCAGCCAAGATCTGGTGTTGACAGGGCACTCCTACGAGCAGTACTTC; CDR3: CASSQDLVLTGHSYEQYF; V: TRBV4-3; J: TRBJ2-7; D: TRBD1; size: few
DNA: TGTGCCACCAGCAGAGATCGGGAGAACAGCTATGGCTACACCTTC; CDR3: CATSRDRENSYGYTF; V: TRBV15; J: TRBJ1-2; D: .; size: .
DNA: TGTGCCAGCAGTTATCAGAACACTGAAGCTTTCTTT; CDR3: CASSYQNTEAFF; V: TRBV6-6; J: TRBJ1-1; D: .; size: .
DNA: TGTGCCAGCAAGCGGGACAGGGGGCTCCAAGAGACCCAGTACTTC; CDR3: CASKRDRGLQETQYF; V: TRBV2; J: TRBJ2-5; D: TRBD1; size: .
DNA: TGTGCCAGCTCACCGGACAGTTTCTCTGGGGCCAACGTCCTGACTTTC; CDR3: CASSPDSFSGANVLTF; V: TRBV18; J: TRBJ2-6; D: .; size: few
DNA: TGCGCCAGCAGCGGGGTAGGACAGGGAAGCCCTGAAGCTTTCTTT; CDR3: CASSGVGQGSPEAFF; V: TRBV5-1; J: TRBJ1-1; D: TRBD1; size: .
DNA: TGTGCCAGCAGCTCAAACAGGGAAAAACTGTTTTTT; CDR3: CASSSNREKLFF; V: TRBV7-9; J: TRBJ1-4; D: .; size: .
DNA: TGTGCCAGCAGCCCGCGGAGGAACACTGAAGCTTTCTTT; CDR3: CASSPRRNTEAFF; V: TRBV7-2; J: TRBJ1-1; D: .; size: once
DNA: TGTGCCAGCAGCTTGGATAACCGCCCGGGGGCTTTCTTT; CDR3: CASSLDNRPGAFF; V: TRBV5-5; J: TRBJ1-1; D: .; size: few
DNA: TGTGCCAGCAGCCTATTGGGACAGACCAAAAACATTCAGTACTTC; CDR3: CASSLLGQTKNIQYF; V: TRBV11-3; J: TRBJ2-4; D: TRBD1; size: few
DNA: TGTGCCAGCAGCTCTAGCGGGGGGAACACCGGGGAGCTGTTTTTT; CDR3: CASSSSGGNTGELFF; V: TRBV7-6; J: TRBJ2-2; D: TRBD2; size: .
DNA: TGTGCCACCAGCAGATTGGGTGACCGGGGGATTGTTAATGAGCAGTTCTTC; CDR3: CATSRLGDRGIVNEQFF; V: TRBV15; J: TRBJ2-1; D: .; size: .
DNA: TGTGCCAGCTCACCGTGGGACAAGAACACTGAAGCTTTCTTT; CDR3: CASSPWDKNTEAFF; V: TRBV18; J: TRBJ1-1; D: .; size: .
DNA: TGCGCCAGCAGCTTGGACTTCCGGGGATCTAGCACAGATACGCAGTATTTT; CDR3: CASSLDFRGSSTDTQYF; V: TRBV5-1; J: TRBJ2-3; D: .; size: few
DNA: TGTGCCAGCAGGGACAGGGGGAGTAACACTGAAGCTTTCTTT; CDR3: CASRDRGSNTEAFF; V: TRBV7-6; J: TRBJ1-1; D: TRBD1; size: few
DNA: TGTGCCAGCGGCCACACTGAAGCTTTCTTT; CDR3: CASGHTEAFF; V: TRBV7-9; J: TRBJ1-1; D: .; size: few
DNA: TGTGCCAGCAGCTTAGAGGCGGGGTTCACAGATACGCAGTATTTT; CDR3: CASSLEAGFTDTQYF; V: TRBV7-2; J: TRBJ2-3; D: .; size: .
DNA: TGCGCCAGCAGCCTACTGGACAGATACGAGCAGTACTTC; CDR3: CASSLLDRYEQYF; V: TRBV4-1; J: TRBJ2-7; D: .; size: few
DNA: TGTGCCAGCAGCCCACTAGCGGGGGGGCCGACAGATACGCAGTATTTT; CDR3: CASSPLAGGPTDTQYF; V: TRBV11-3; J: TRBJ2-3; D: TRBD2; size: few
DNA: TGTGCCAGCAGCTTAACTCAAGAGACCCAGTACTTC; CDR3: CASSLTQETQYF; V: TRBV11-3; J: TRBJ2-5; D: .; size: once
DNA: TGTGCCAGCAGCTCCTCTGACAGAAAGGGGACAATCTACGAGCAGTACTTC; CDR3: CASSSSDRKGTIYEQYF; V: TRBV11-3; J: TRBJ2-7; D: .; size: .
DNA: TGTGCCAGCAGTAAACCGGGACAGGGGAACACTGAAGCTTTCTTT; CDR3: CASSKPGQGNTEAFF; V: TRBV28; J: TRBJ1-1; D: TRBD1; size: .
DNA: TGCAGCGTGGCGGGACTTCTGAACACTGAAGCTTTCTTT; CDR3: CSVAGLLNTEAFF; V: TRBV29-1; J: TRBJ1-1; D: .; size: .
DNA: TGTGCCAGCAGCGTAGCCTGGGCAGACAGTACCTCTGGGGCCAACGTCCTGACTTTC; CDR3: CASSVAWADSTSGANVLTF; V: TRBV9; J: TRBJ2-6; D: .; size: .
DNA: TGTGCCAGCAGCCGGCCCTTCCGACAGGAGCAGTTCTTC; CDR3: CASSRPFRQEQFF; V: TRBV7-2; J: TRBJ2-1; D: .; size: .
DNA: TGTGCCGCAACTCAGGGGAAGAACACTGAAGCTTTCTTT; CDR3: CAATQGKNTEAFF; V: TRBV18; J: TRBJ1-1; D: .; size: .
DNA: TGTGCCTGGAGTCCCCCGACTAGCGGGGGGTCCTACGAGCAGTACTTC; CDR3: CAWSPPTSGGSYEQYF; V: TRBV30; J: TRBJ2-7; D: TRBD2; size: .
DNA: TGTGCCAGCAGCCCTACCCGGGGACAGGTCTATAACTATGGCTACACCTTC; CDR3: CASSPTRGQVYNYGYTF; V: TRBV5-8; J: TRBJ1-2; D: TRBD1; size: .
DNA: TGTGCCAGCAGACAGGGGGGGACTCCGAACACTGAAGCTTTCTTT; CDR3: CASRQGGTPNTEAFF; V: TRBV2; J: TRBJ1-1; D: TRBD1; size: few
DNA: TGTACCAGCGGCAACTGGCGGGATGCTAGCACAGATACGCAGTATTTT; CDR3: CTSGNWRDASTDTQYF; V: TRBV7-9; J: TRBJ2-3; D: .; size: few
DNA: TGCGCCAGCAGCCAAGGCCCGCGGGGGACATCATACAGGTCTGGGGCCAACGTCCTGACTTTC; CDR3: CASSQGPRGTSYRSGANVLTF; V: TRBV4-3; J: TRBJ2-6; D: .; size: few
DNA: TGTGCCAGCAGCTTAGGGGGGGTCTCCCAAGCTCGGGGCTACACCTTC; CDR3: CASSLGGVSQARGYTF; V: TRBV7-3; J: TRBJ1-2; D: .; size: .
DNA: TGTGCCAGCAGTAAACTAGCGGGGGGGCCTGGGGCCAACGTCCTGACTTTC; CDR3: CASSKLAGGPGANVLTF; V: TRBV2; J: TRBJ2-6; D: TRBD2; size: .
DNA: TGTGCCAGCAGTCGTGGGCCAAACACCATATATTTT; CDR3: CASSRGPNTIYF; V: TRBV5-6; J: TRBJ1-3; D: .; size: .
DNA: TGTGCCAGCAGTTTATCCCCCGGGAGCTCCTATAATTCACCCCTCCACTTT; CDR3: CASSLSPGSSYNSPLHF; V: TRBV27; J: TRBJ1-6; D: .; size: few
DNA: TGTGCCAGCAGCTCATACACAGGGCCGGGAGAGACCCAGTACTTC; CDR3: CASSSYTGPGETQYF; V: TRBV7-8; J: TRBJ2-5; D: .; size: few
DNA: TGCGCCAGCAGCCTGGGGAGCGGTCAAGAGACCCAGTACTTC; CDR3: CASSLGSGQETQYF; V: TRBV5-1; J: TRBJ2-5; D: .; size: few